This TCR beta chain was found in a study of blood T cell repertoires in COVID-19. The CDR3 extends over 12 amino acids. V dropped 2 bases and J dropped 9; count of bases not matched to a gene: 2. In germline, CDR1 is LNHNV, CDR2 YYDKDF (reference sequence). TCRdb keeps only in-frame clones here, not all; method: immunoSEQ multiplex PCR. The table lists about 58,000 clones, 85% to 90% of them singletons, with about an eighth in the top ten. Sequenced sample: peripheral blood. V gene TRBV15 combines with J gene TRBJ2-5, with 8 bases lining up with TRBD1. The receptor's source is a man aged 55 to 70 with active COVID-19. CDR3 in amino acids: CATSRRGQAQYF. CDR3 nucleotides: TGTGCCACCAGCAGACGGGGACAGGCCCAGTACTTC.